The 4 T cell receptor beta chains given below trace back to one sample, sequenced in a study of blood T cell repertoires in COVID-19. Sequencing used immunoSEQ multiplex PCR; TCRdb keeps in-frame clones, though not all of them. This sample has roughly 180,000 clones, with 65% to 85% found just once. Material: peripheral blood. These receptors were taken from a woman in her thirties or forties with COVID-19, enrolled during active disease.

The J gene is TRBJ1-6, the V gene TRBV24-1; D is ambiguous. The CDR3 is made up of 13 amino acids. The V gene lost 5 bases and the J gene lost 7 bases, with 8 bases spanning the gap. Germline-derived CDR1 and CDR2 are KGHDR and SFDVKD. CDR3 DNA: TGTGCCACCAGTGTAGAGGGCAATTCACCCCTCCACTTT. It yields the protein CATSVEGNSPLHF.

The gene calls are TRBV5-1 and TRBJ1-1; 10 bases fit TRBD1. Germline V gene sequence: CDR1 SGHRS, CDR2 YFSETQ. This CDR3 region has 13 residues. Trimming took 3 bases from V and 5 from J; bases not matched to a gene: 1. The CDR3, as DNA: TGCGCCAGCAGCTGGGGACAGGGGACTGAAGCTTTCTTT. Amino acids: CASSWGQGTEAFF.

J is TRBJ1-2 and V is TRBV11-2; 7 positions agree with TRBD1. Germline assignment: CDR1 SGHAT and CDR2 FQNNGV. V was clipped by 1 base and J by 6 bases; unmatched bases: 2. There are 13 residues in the CDR3. CDR3 sequence reads: CASSLAQGDGYTF. The CDR3 DNA is TGTGCCAGCAGCTTAGCGCAGGGGGATGGCTACACCTTC.

The V gene is TRBV7-3, the J gene TRBJ1-2, with 8 bases lining up with TRBD1. Per germline, CDR1 SGHTA and CDR2 FQGTGA. V was pared by 4 bases and J by 9 bases, with 4 bases of the junction left unmatched. The CDR3 sequence is 12 residues long. In DNA form, the CDR3 reads TGTGCCAGCAGCTACGACAGGGGACGCTACACCTTC. Translating it yields CASSYDRGRYTF.